Listed here are 16 T cell receptor beta chains from one sample, sequenced in a study of T cells in Graves' hyperthyroidism and ophthalmopathy. There were TCR beta CDR3 regions amplified from RNA transcripts. RT-PCR in the first round (using the HTBI primer set) targeted the TCR CDR3. TCRdb ran MiXCR on the multiplex PCR reads and lists one entry per CDR3 protein. This sample yields 500,000 to 550,000 distinct CDR3 sequences, of which about 20% are seen a single time; 45% to 50% belongs to the top ten. The specimen sequenced was blood. The receptors were sampled from a man in his forties with Graves' ophthalmopathy.

The chain recombines TRBV10-3 with TRBJ2-3; D perhaps matches TRBD1 (6 bases). CDR3 length: 14 residues. The germline V gene encodes CDR1 ENHRY and CDR2 SYGVKD. Trimming removed 4 bases at V and 3 bases at J, with 11 bases between. In DNA, the CDR3 is TGTGCCATCAGTGGAGGGGGATCGACAGATACGCAGTATTTT. It is translated as CAISGGGSTDTQYF.

The chain combines TRBV7-9 with TRBJ2-7; no clear D. The CDR3 has 13 amino acids. Germline assignment: CDR1 SEHNR and CDR2 FQNEAQ (reference sequence). The ends were cut back, 5 bases at V and 1 base at J, with 9 bases in the middle. The CDR3 sequence is CASSPTPSYEQYF. In DNA form, the CDR3 reads TGTGCCAGCAGCCCAACTCCGTCCTACGAGCAGTACTTC.

The sample holds one count of this clonotype. The chain combines TRBV7-2 with TRBJ2-1, with 12 nucleotides matching TRBD2. Losses at the gene ends were 4 bases for V and 4 bases for J; bases not matched to a gene: 11. Germline-derived CDR1 and CDR2 are SGHTA and FQGNSA. The CDR3 consists of 18 residues. The CDR3 nucleotides are TGTGCCAGCAGCTCCCCCAACGAACTAGCGGGGGGATACAATGAGCAGTTCTTC. This sequence encodes CASSSPNELAGGYNEQFF.

The chain recombines TRBV30 with TRBJ2-1; a possible D gene is TRBD2 (5 bases). The CDR3 contains 13 residues. Germline CDR1 GTSNPN, CDR2 SVGIG (reference sequence). The DNA of the CDR3 is TGTGCATCGCAATTAGCGAATAGGGATGAGCAGTTCTTC. Its protein product is CASQLANRDEQFF. The whole variable domain, remainder taken from reference TRBV30 and TRBJ2-1, is SQTIHQWPATLVQPVGSPLSLECTVEGTSNPNLYWYRQAAGRGLQLLFYSVGIGQISSEVPQNLSASRPQDRQFILSSKKLLLSDSGFYLCASQLANRDEQFFGPGTRLTVL.

The sample holds many counts of this clonotype. The rearrangement links TRBV28 to TRBJ2-7; possibly TRBD1 for D (5 bases). Germline values: CDR1 MDHEN, CDR2 SYDVKM. The germline V and J ends were trimmed by 2 bases and 3 bases, with 8 bases remaining between them. The CDR3 is 13 amino acids. CDR3 DNA: TGTGCCAGCAGTTTAGGGGCAGTCTACGAGCAGTACTTC. Encoded protein: CASSLGAVYEQYF.

This clonotype was counted at least ten times. The chain uses TRBV3-1 and TRBJ2-1, with D tentatively TRBD1 (5 bases). Germline V gene lookup returns CDR1 LGHDT and CDR2 YNNKEL (reference sequence). Trimming removed 1 base at V and 8 bases at J, with 9 bases between. The CDR3 has 13 residues. CDR3 nucleotide sequence: TGTGCCAGCAGCCAAGGGGGCAGGTATGAGCAGTTCTTC. This gives the protein CASSQGGRYEQFF.

In this sample, this clonotype turned up many times. V and J are TRBV7-3 and TRBJ2-5; 9 bases line up with TRBD1. Germline V gene sequence: CDR1 SGHTA, CDR2 FQGTGA. This CDR3 has 16 residues. Trimming took 4 bases from V and 2 from J; bases not matched to a gene: 8. The CDR3 nucleotides read TGTGCCAGCAGCTCGGGACAGGGAGGGCTACAAGAGACCCAGTACTTC. Protein sequence: CASSSGQGGLQETQYF.

This clonotype was detected many times. The rearrangement links TRBV28 to TRBJ2-4; 7 bases map to TRBD2. The germline CDR1 and CDR2 sequences are MDHEN and SYDVKM. The CDR3 is 15 residues long. The V and J ends lost 8 bases and 8 bases, in that order; junction bases with no gene match: 15. The CDR3 region has the DNA TGTGCCAGCCGTGGGGGGGACCTTGTCGTGTACATTCAGTACTTC. The encoded protein is CASRGGDLVVYIQYF.

At least ten counts were recorded for this clonotype. The gene calls are TRBV5-1 and TRBJ1-2; the D gene is possibly TRBD1 (6 bases). V was shortened by 0 bases and J by 8 bases, with 14 bases between the two germline ends. CDR1 and CDR2 from the germline V gene are SGHRS and YFSETQ. CDR3 length: 14 amino acids. DNA for the CDR3: TGCGCCAGCAGCTTGGAGCTAGGGGGGAGCGGCTACACCTTC. This codes for CASSLELGGSGYTF.

The chain combines TRBV19 with TRBJ1-5; TRBD1 aligns across 7 bases. With 4 bases clipped from V and 0 bases from J, the junction kept 12 bases outside the gene matches. Germline V CDR1 and CDR2: LNHDA, SQIVND (reference sequence). The CDR3 is 18 amino acids. The CDR3 is CASSSERQGPYSNQPQHF. The CDR3 DNA sequence: TGTGCCAGTAGTAGTGAACGACAGGGACCCTATAGCAATCAGCCCCAGCATTTT.

This sequence joins TRBV9 and TRBJ1-1; the D is unclear. Germline CDR1 SGDLS, CDR2 YYNGEE. With 2 bases removed from V and 7 bases from J, the gap between germline ends came to 9 bases. The CDR3 totals 12 residues. CDR3 DNA sequence: TGTGCCAGCAGCGTCTCCGGGATTGAAGCTTTCTTT. This encodes CASSVSGIEAFF. Looking up the rest from reference TRBV9 and TRBJ1-1 gives the full variable domain: DSGVTQTPKHLITATGQRVTLRCSPRSGDLSVYWYQQSLDQGLQFLIQYYNGEERAKGNILERFSAQQFPDLHSELNLSSLELGDSALYFCASSVSGIEAFFGQGTRLTVV.

This clonotype was detected only a few times. The J gene is TRBJ1-5, the V gene TRBV3-1; D uncertain. This CDR3 has 16 amino acids. V shed 1 base and J shed 7 bases, with 17 bases lying between them. CDR1 and CDR2 (germline): LGHDT, YNNKEL (reference sequence). The CDR3 sequence: CASSQGIGGYPQPQHF. In nucleotides, the CDR3 is TGTGCCAGCAGCCAAGGGATAGGCGGGTACCCCCAGCCCCAGCATTTT.

Points on this clonotype: A much larger clone is a single base away; this may be a read error. The chain has TRBV5-1 and TRBJ2-7; either TRBD1 or TRBD2 may supply D (5 bases each). CDR1 SGHRS and CDR2 YFSETQ come from the germline V gene. The CDR3 extends over 14 amino acids. The CDR3 spells CAGSLRWGPYEQYF. CDR3 DNA sequence: TGCGCCGGCAGCTTGAGGTGGGGACCCTACGAGCAGTACTTC.

A few counts support this clonotype. The chain combines TRBV19 with TRBJ2-1; a weak D match, TRBD2 (6 bases). The V gene's germline CDR1 is LNHDA and CDR2 SQIVND (reference sequence). Deletions cut 7 bases from V and 3 bases from J, with 25 bases between. The CDR3 has 18 residues. In DNA, the CDR3 is TGTGCCAGTAAAGAGTTGGGACGGAGGGTCTACTACTACAATGAGCAGTTCTTC. Its protein product is CASKELGRRVYYYNEQFF.

This clonotype was found a few times. The chain couples TRBV10-3 to TRBJ2-3, with TRBD2 matching 8 bases. This CDR3 spans 14 amino acids. Germline CDR1 and CDR2: ENHRY and SYGVKD. V was clipped by 10 bases and J by 4 bases; unmatched bases: 10. CDR3: CATSGGQPSDTQYF. The CDR3 nucleotides read TGTGCCACCAGCGGGGGCCAACCCTCAGATACGCAGTATTTT.

There are many counts of this clonotype. This rearrangement joins TRBV20-1 to TRBJ2-7; D might be TRBD2 (5 bases). Trimming took off 0 bases at V and 7 bases at J, with 19 bases between the two ends. This CDR3 has 15 amino acids. CDR1 is DFQATT and CDR2 is SNEGSKA in the germline V gene (reference sequence). CDR3 sequence (DNA): TGCAGTGCTAGAGATCGGGCGGGCGGACGGTGGGAGCAGTACTTC. It encodes CSARDRAGGRWEQYF.